This paragraph covers one T cell receptor (beta chain) sequence. V was clipped by 3 bases and J by 7 bases; unmatched bases: 7. The CDR3 runs 13 residues. Germline V gene sequence: CDR1 SGHNT, CDR2 YYREEE (reference sequence). In the original workflow: Quantification of nucleated cells was approximated via reference gene primer amplification. Libraries were prepared by immunoSEQ multiplex PCR; TCRdb keeps only in-frame clonotypes and omits some of them. That table supplies the V and J calls and clone size; D and trimming were determined from the DNA. Counted here are approximately 280,000 clones, 70% to 90% occurring once; the ten biggest clones make up about 8.6%. This sample is part of a study of blood T cell repertoires in COVID-19. Study-wide context: Spain, Italy and the United States supplied samples that represented acute and convalescent COVID-19. In each case, the material was cDNA or gDNA derived from T cells, B-cell-depleted T cells, or PBMCs.

J is TRBJ2-7 and V is TRBV5-4; 7 bases align to TRBD1. Sequenced: peripheral blood. This receptor was taken from a man between 18 and 29 years old with active or convalescent COVID-19. The CDR3: CASSSTGVFEQYF. As DNA, the CDR3 is TGTGCCAGCAGCTCAACAGGGGTCTTTGAGCAGTACTTC.